Listed below are T cell receptor beta chains from one sample, sequenced in a study of vaccination and CD4 T cells after COVID-19. Their target antigens are unknown. TCRdb re-derived calls from the PCR reads in MiXCR, one entry per CDR3 protein. The table includes roughly 13,000 distinct CDR3 sequences, roughly 20% detected once. Sequencing was done on a sample of cultured CD4+ T cells from blood. Receptors were obtained from a human donor with COVID-19. Each CDR3 is given with its conserved first and last residue. The D gene is left open where the match is weak. Expanded clones are given a class, and other clones once, few, many or no size at all.

CDR3 DNA | CDR3 protein | D gene | V gene | clone size | J gene
TGTGCCAGCAGTTTAGACAGGGAGACTGAAGCTTTCTTT | CASSLDRETEAFF | - | TRBV12-3/TRBV12-4 | - | TRBJ1-1
TGTGCCTGGACTCCTACCGCTGGGGGCGGCGGCAATCAGCCCCAGCATTTT | CAWTPTAGGGGNQPQHF | - | TRBV30 | medium-sized | TRBJ1-5
TGTGCCAGCAGCTTAGATAATGAGCAGTTCTTC | CASSLDNEQFF | - | TRBV11-3 | - | TRBJ2-1
TGTGCCATCAGTGAGGCGGCAGGGGCTAATCAGCCCCAGCATTTT | CAISEAAGANQPQHF | - | TRBV10-3 | few | TRBJ1-5
TGTGCCAGCAGGTACCAGGTGCTACTAGCGCGGGGAAGCACAGATACGCAGTATTTT | CASRYQVLLARGSTDTQYF | TRBD2 | TRBV12-3/TRBV12-4 | - | TRBJ2-3
TGTGCCAGCACCAGGACAGGCCCCTACGAGCAGTACTTC | CASTRTGPYEQYF | TRBD1 | TRBV6-1 | - | TRBJ2-7
TGTGCCAGAACACCGTTATTCGACAGGGAAACAACTAATGAAAAACTGTTTTTT | CARTPLFDRETTNEKLFF | - | TRBV21-1 | - | TRBJ1-4
TGCAGCGTTGAGGACAGCCACTCTGGAAACACCATATATTTT | CSVEDSHSGNTIYF | - | TRBV29-1 | few | TRBJ1-3
TGTGCCAGCTCTCCGTTACCAGGGGACGGGGCCAATGAAGCTTTCTTT | CASSPLPGDGANEAFF | - | TRBV18 | - | TRBJ1-1
TGTGCCAGCAGCGGAACAGGGCCTGGGGCCAACGTCCTGACTTTC | CASSGTGPGANVLTF | - | TRBV7-9 | few | TRBJ2-6
TGTGCCAGTTTAAAGGGGGGTTCCTACGAGCAGTACTTC | CASLKGGSYEQYF | - | TRBV19 | few | TRBJ2-7
TGTGCCAGCCGATTCCCTAGAACTGAAGCTTTCTTT | CASRFPRTEAFF | - | TRBV28 | few | TRBJ1-1
TGTGCCAGCAGCTTAGCGGTCGGGGGGAATGGCTACACCTTC | CASSLAVGGNGYTF | - | TRBV7-9 | few | TRBJ1-2
TGTGCCAAAACACTCTACGCGTTTCACTTCAACCGGAGCACAGATACGCAGTATTTT | CAKTLYAFHFNRSTDTQYF | - | TRBV7-6 | few | TRBJ2-3
TGTGCCAACCAGCCCGGGAGGGGTACCTACGAGCAGTACTTC | CANQPGRGTYEQYF | TRBD2 | TRBV2 | - | TRBJ2-7
TGTGCCAGCAGTAAGACTGAAAAACTGTTTTTT | CASSKTEKLFF | - | TRBV2 | few | TRBJ1-4
TGTGCCAGCAGGGGACTAGCGGGGGATTCCTACGAGCAGTACTTC | CASRGLAGDSYEQYF | TRBD2 | TRBV6-1 | few | TRBJ2-7
TGCAGTGCTAGCGCCTCCTCTGGGGCCAACGTCCTGACTTTC | CSASASSGANVLTF | - | TRBV20-1 | - | TRBJ2-6
TGTGCCAGCAGTTTACTTGGTGAGCAGTTCTTC | CASSLLGEQFF | - | TRBV27 | - | TRBJ2-1
TGTGCCAGTGGGAGCGGGGGGCCAGGTAGCGGGGAGCTGTTTTTT | CASGSGGPGSGELFF | TRBD2 | TRBV19 | few | TRBJ2-2
TGTGCCAGCAGGACAGGGGCTGGAAACACCATATATTTT | CASRTGAGNTIYF | TRBD1 | TRBV6-1 | - | TRBJ1-3
TGTGCCAGTAGTAGCTCGACTAGCGGAGAGACCCAGTACTTC | CASSSSTSGETQYF | TRBD2 | TRBV19 | - | TRBJ2-5
TGTGCCAACAGCTTTGGACTAGCACCCGATACGCAGTATTTT | CANSFGLAPDTQYF | TRBD2 | TRBV7-2 | - | TRBJ2-3
TGTGCCAGCAGGCGGACCGAGTCCTCCAATGAGCAGTTCTTC | CASRRTESSNEQFF | - | TRBV12-3/TRBV12-4 | - | TRBJ2-1
TGTGCCAGCAGTAGACCGGGACAGAACAACGGGCGGCAGCCCCAGCATTTT | CASSRPGQNNGRQPQHF | TRBD1 | TRBV6-1 | medium-sized | TRBJ1-5
TGCAGCGTCCAGGTTGCAACTAATGAAAAACTGTTTTTT | CSVQVATNEKLFF | - | TRBV29-1 | - | TRBJ1-4
TGCAGTGCTAGAGTGGGTGGTAATCAGCCCCAGCATTTT | CSARVGGNQPQHF | - | TRBV20-1 | few | TRBJ1-5
TGTGCCAGCAGTGTGCAGGGCTCCTACAATGAGCAGTTCTTC | CASSVQGSYNEQFF | - | TRBV27 | - | TRBJ2-1
TGTGCCAGCAGTTTAAGTTCCAGGGTGCCCGGGGAGCTGTTTTTT | CASSLSSRVPGELFF | - | TRBV28 | - | TRBJ2-2
TGTGCCAGCTCAGCCTCGACAGCTGCGGAGCTGTTTTTT | CASSASTAAELFF | - | TRBV18 | - | TRBJ2-2
TGCGCCAGCAGCCATCAAAGAACCGGGACAGGGGCCTACGAGCAGTACTTC | CASSHQRTGTGAYEQYF | TRBD1 | TRBV4-1 | - | TRBJ2-7
TGCGCCAGCAGCCTCGGAGGGGCCGAGCAGTACTTC | CASSLGGAEQYF | - | TRBV4-3 | - | TRBJ2-7
TGTGCCAGCAGCTCAACAGAAAATTCACCCCTCCACTTT | CASSSTENSPLHF | - | TRBV11-1 | - | TRBJ1-6
TGCAGTGCTAGATGGTCGAGCCCCGGGATCGATGAAAAACTGTTTTTT | CSARWSSPGIDEKLFF | - | TRBV20-1 | medium-sized | TRBJ1-4
TGTGCCAGCAGCTTAGGGGGGGGCTCCAAAGAGACCCAGTACTTC | CASSLGGGSKETQYF | - | TRBV7-9 | medium-sized | TRBJ2-5
TGTGCCAGCAGCCTTAGAGGAGTCGCCGATACGCAGTATTTT | CASSLRGVADTQYF | - | TRBV6-1 | - | TRBJ2-3
TGTGCCAGCAGTCCAGAGGGGGCCAACGTCCTGACTTTC | CASSPEGANVLTF | - | TRBV2 | - | TRBJ2-6
TGTGCCACCAGCAGAGCGTTTACGTCCGAGAACATTCAGTACTTC | CATSRAFTSENIQYF | - | TRBV15 | - | TRBJ2-4
TGTGCCAGCAGCTTTCTTCGGTCACCCCTCCACTTT | CASSFLRSPLHF | - | TRBV7-9 | - | TRBJ1-6
TGTGCCAGCAGTACCAACACAGATACGCAGTATTTT | CASSTNTDTQYF | - | TRBV6-2/TRBV6-3 | - | TRBJ2-3
TGTGCCAGCAGTTTGCAGGGGACCGGGGAGCTGTTTTTT | CASSLQGTGELFF | - | TRBV27 | few | TRBJ2-2
TGTGCCAGCAGCGCGGGGCCTTGGACCGGGGAGCTGTTTTTT | CASSAGPWTGELFF | - | TRBV5-5 | few | TRBJ2-2
TGTGCCAGCAGCCGGACTAGGGGCTCCTACGAGCAGTACTTC | CASSRTRGSYEQYF | TRBD2 | TRBV7-8 | - | TRBJ2-7
TGTGCCAGCAGCCAGGGGATTAGGGTGACTGAAGCTTTCTTT | CASSQGIRVTEAFF | - | TRBV3-1 | - | TRBJ1-1
TGCGCCAGCAGCCCCCCGGGGTCGACTAATGAAAAACTGTTTTTT | CASSPPGSTNEKLFF | - | TRBV5-1 | - | TRBJ1-4